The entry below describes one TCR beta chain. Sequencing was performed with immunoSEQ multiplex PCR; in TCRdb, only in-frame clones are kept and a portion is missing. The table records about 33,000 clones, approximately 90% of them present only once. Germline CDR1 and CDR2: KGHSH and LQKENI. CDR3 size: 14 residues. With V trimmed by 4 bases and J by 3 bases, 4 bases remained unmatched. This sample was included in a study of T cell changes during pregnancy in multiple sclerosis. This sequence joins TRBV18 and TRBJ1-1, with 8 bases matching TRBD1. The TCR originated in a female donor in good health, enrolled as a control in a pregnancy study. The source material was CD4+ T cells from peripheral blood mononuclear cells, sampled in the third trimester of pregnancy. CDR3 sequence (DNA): TGTGCCAGCTCACACAGGGGGGGAGACACTGAAGCTTTCTTT. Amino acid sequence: CASSHRGGDTEAFF.